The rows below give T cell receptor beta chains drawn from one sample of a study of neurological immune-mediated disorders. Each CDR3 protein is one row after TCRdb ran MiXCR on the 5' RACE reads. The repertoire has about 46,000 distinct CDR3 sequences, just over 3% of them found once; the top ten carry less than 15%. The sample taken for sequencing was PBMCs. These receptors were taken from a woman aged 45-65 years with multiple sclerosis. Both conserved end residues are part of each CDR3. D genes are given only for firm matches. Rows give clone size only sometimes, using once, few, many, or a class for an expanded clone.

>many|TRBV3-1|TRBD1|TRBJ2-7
CASSQFTTGPEEQYF
TGTGCCAGCAGCCAATTTACGACAGGGCCTGAGGAGCAGTACTTC
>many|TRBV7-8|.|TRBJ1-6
CASSLFGTSSYNSPLHF
TGTGCCAGCAGCTTATTTGGGACTAGCTCCTATAATTCACCCCTCCACTTT
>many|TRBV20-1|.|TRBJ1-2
CSALEGANYGYTF
TGCAGTGCTCTAGAAGGAGCTAACTATGGCTACACCTTC
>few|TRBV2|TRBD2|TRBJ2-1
CASSERTSGNEQFF
TGTGCCAGCAGTGAGAGGACTAGCGGCAATGAGCAGTTCTTC
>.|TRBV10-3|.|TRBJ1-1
CAIRHRTENTEAFF
TGTGCCATCAGGCATCGGACAGAGAACACTGAAGCTTTCTTT
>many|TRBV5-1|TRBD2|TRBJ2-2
CASSPRTSGGNTGELFF
TGCGCCAGCAGCCCGAGGACTAGCGGGGGGAACACCGGGGAGCTGTTTTTT
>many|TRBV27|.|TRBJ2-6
CASSGLSSGANVLTF
TGTGCCAGCTCGGGTCTGAGCTCTGGGGCCAACGTCCTGACTTTC
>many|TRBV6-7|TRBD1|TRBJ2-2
CASSFSPDRGGELFF
TGTGCCAGCAGTTTTTCCCCCGACAGGGGAGGGGAGCTGTTTTTT
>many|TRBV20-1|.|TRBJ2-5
CSAREPGYQETQYF
TGCAGTGCTAGAGAACCAGGGTATCAAGAGACCCAGTACTTC
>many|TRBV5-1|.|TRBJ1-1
CASSLEAQNTEAFF
TGCGCCAGCAGCTTGGAGGCTCAGAACACTGAAGCTTTCTTT
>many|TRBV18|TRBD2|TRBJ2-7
CASSPLAGMTVDEQYF
TGTGCCAGCTCACCACTAGCGGGCATGACGGTGGACGAGCAGTACTTC
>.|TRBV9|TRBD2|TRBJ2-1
CASSARAGAGYNEQFF
TGTGCCAGCAGCGCACGAGCGGGAGCAGGGTACAATGAGCAGTTCTTC
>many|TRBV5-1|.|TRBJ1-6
CASSLTGSTAYNSPLHF
TGCGCCAGCAGCTTGACAGGGAGTACGGCCTATAATTCACCCCTCCACTTT
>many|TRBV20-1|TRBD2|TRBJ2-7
CSAGGEAGGPSDEQYF
TGCAGTGCTGGAGGGGAAGCGGGAGGGCCCTCGGACGAGCAGTACTTC
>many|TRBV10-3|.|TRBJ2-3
CAISGGESTDTQYF
TGTGCCATCAGTGGAGGCGAAAGCACAGATACGCAGTATTTT
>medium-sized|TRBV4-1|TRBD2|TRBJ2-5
CASSQGTSGAETQYF
TGCGCCAGCAGCCAAGGGACTAGCGGGGCAGAGACCCAGTACTTC
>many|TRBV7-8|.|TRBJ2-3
CASSLVPGAGLSDTQYF
TGTGCCAGCAGCTTAGTGCCCGGGGCAGGCTTATCGGATACGCAGTATTTT
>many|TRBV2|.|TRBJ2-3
CASSSGLPPTDTQYF
TGTGCCAGCAGCTCCGGCCTCCCCCCCACAGATACGCAGTATTTT
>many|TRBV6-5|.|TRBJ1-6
CASSKGGSPLHF
TGTGCCAGCAGCAAGGGTGGCTCACCCCTCCACTTT
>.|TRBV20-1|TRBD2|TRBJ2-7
CSATRKGGLAHHYEQYF
TGCAGTGCTACCCGAAAGGGGGGACTAGCGCACCACTACGAGCAGTACTTC
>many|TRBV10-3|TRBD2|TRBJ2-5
CATSSSSGRAGETQYF
TGTGCCACGAGTTCCTCTAGCGGGAGGGCCGGTGAGACCCAGTACTTC
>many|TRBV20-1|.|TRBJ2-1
CSASLIAVNNEQFF
TGCAGTGCTAGCCTTATAGCGGTTAACAATGAGCAGTTCTTC
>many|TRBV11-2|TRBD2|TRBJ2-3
CASSPLAGVTDTQYF
TGTGCCAGCAGCCCCCTCGCGGGAGTTACAGATACGCAGTATTTT
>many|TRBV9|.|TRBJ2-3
CASSERGLPGDTQYF
TGTGCCAGCAGCGAGAGGGGACTCCCCGGAGATACGCAGTATTTT
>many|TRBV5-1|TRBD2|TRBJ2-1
CASSFGGSSYNEQFF
TGCGCCAGCAGCTTCGGCGGGAGCTCCTACAATGAGCAGTTCTTC
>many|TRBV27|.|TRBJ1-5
CASSLSEGGFYSNQPQHF
TGTGCCAGCAGTTTATCGGAGGGGGGGTTCTATAGCAATCAGCCCCAGCATTTT
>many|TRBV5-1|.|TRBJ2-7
CASSLGPGSGSYEQYF
TGCGCCAGCAGCTTGGGCCCCGGGTCAGGCTCCTACGAGCAGTACTTC
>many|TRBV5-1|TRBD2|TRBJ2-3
CASSLGAGETDTQYF
TGCGCCAGCAGCCTAGGGGCGGGAGAGACAGATACGCAGTATTTT
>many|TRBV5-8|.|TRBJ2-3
CASPAWGDTPGRTDTQYF
TGTGCCAGTCCAGCTTGGGGGGACACCCCGGGCCGCACAGATACGCAGTATTTT
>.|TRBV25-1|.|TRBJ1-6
CASSVYEDSPLHF
TGTGCCAGCAGTGTGTACGAAGATTCACCCCTCCACTTT
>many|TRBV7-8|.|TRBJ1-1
CASGQGTRKNTEAFF
TGTGCCAGCGGCCAGGGGACTCGAAAGAACACTGAAGCTTTCTTT
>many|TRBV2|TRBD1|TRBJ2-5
CASSEAWRGTGEETQYF
TGTGCCAGCAGTGAAGCGTGGCGAGGGACAGGGGAAGAGACCCAGTACTTC
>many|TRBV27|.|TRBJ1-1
CASSFLGEAFF
TGTGCCAGCAGTTTCCTAGGAGAAGCTTTCTTT
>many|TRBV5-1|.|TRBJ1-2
CASSWGDLEGYTF
TGCGCCAGCAGCTGGGGGGACTTAGAGGGCTACACCTTC
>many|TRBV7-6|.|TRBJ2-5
CASSLSQQGTQYF
TGTGCCAGCAGCTTAAGTCAGCAAGGGACCCAGTACTTC
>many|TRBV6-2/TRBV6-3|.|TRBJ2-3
CASRFSSTDTQYF
TGTGCCAGCAGATTCTCTTCCACAGATACGCAGTATTTT
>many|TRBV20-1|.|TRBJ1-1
CSATRGAEAFF
TGCAGTGCTACCCGGGGGGCAGAAGCTTTCTTT
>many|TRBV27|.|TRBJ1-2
CASSLESEPGYGYTF
TGTGCCAGCAGTTTAGAATCCGAGCCAGGGTATGGCTACACCTTC
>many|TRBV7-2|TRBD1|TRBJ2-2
CASTFATGGGGELFF
TGTGCCAGCACCTTTGCGACAGGGGGAGGCGGGGAGCTGTTTTTT
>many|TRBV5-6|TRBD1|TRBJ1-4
CASSPRDRSNEKLFF
TGTGCCAGCAGCCCCCGGGACAGAAGTAATGAAAAACTGTTTTTT
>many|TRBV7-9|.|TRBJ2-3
CASSLAEWTQYF
TGTGCCAGCAGCTTAGCGGAGTGGACGCAGTATTTT
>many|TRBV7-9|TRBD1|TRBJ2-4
CASSPTGQRNIQYF
TGTGCCAGCAGCCCTACGGGACAGAGAAACATTCAGTACTTC
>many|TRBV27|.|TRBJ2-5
CASGRGRGQETQYF
TGTGCCAGCGGTCGAGGTAGGGGTCAAGAGACCCAGTACTTC
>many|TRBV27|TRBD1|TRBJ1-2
CASSLQGAKNYGYTF
TGTGCCAGCAGCCTGCAGGGGGCGAAGAACTATGGCTACACCTTC
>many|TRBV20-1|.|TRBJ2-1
CSALTLGYGEQFF
TGCAGTGCCCTGACCTTAGGGTACGGTGAGCAGTTCTTC
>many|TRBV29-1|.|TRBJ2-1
CSVELSANEQFF
TGCAGCGTTGAATTGTCCGCCAATGAGCAGTTCTTC
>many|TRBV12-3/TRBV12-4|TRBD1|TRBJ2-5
CASRTTGVETQYF
TGTGCCAGCAGGACGACAGGGGTGGAGACCCAGTACTTC
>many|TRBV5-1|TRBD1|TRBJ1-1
CASAGDGQGFSVKTEAFF
TGCGCCAGCGCGGGCGACGGACAGGGTTTTTCAGTTAAGACTGAAGCTTTCTTT
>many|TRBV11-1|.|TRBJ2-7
CASSLGAWANSYEQYF
TGTGCCAGCAGCTTAGGAGCCTGGGCCAATTCCTACGAGCAGTACTTC
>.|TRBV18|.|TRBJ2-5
CASSPFSRGLKETQYF
TGTGCCAGCTCACCATTTTCTCGAGGCTTGAAGGAGACCCAGTACTTC
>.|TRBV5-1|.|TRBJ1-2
CASSLGSAYYGYTF
TGCGCCAGCAGCTTGGGCTCGGCGTACTATGGCTACACCTTC
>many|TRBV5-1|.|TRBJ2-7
CASRGAYEQYF
TGCGCCAGCAGGGGGGCCTACGAGCAGTACTTC
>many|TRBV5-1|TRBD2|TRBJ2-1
CASSLGGSGSNEQFF
TGCGCCAGCAGCTTGGGTGGTAGCGGGAGCAATGAGCAGTTCTTC
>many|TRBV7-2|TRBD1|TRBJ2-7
CASSRDRAPYEQYF
TGTGCCAGCAGCCGGGACAGGGCCCCCTACGAGCAGTACTTC
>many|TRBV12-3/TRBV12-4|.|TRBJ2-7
CASSFRRGSYEQYF
TGTGCCAGCAGTTTCCGGCGGGGCTCCTACGAGCAGTACTTC
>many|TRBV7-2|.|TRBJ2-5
CASSLLGQAGETQYF
TGTGCCAGCAGCTTACTGGGGCAGGCGGGAGAGACCCAGTACTTC